This is a list of T cell receptor beta chains from one sample in a study of pediatric ulcerative colitis. Clones were read by immunoSEQ multiplex PCR, and TCRdb kept only the in-frame ones, dropping some. The repertoire consists of over 20,000 clones, with 71% occurring once and the leading ten covering around a sixth. Material for sequencing was gut tissue. The receptors were gathered from a boy between 10 and 17 years old with severe ulcerative colitis. The CDR3 runs from the conserved cysteine through the conserved F or W. Fields, in order: V gene, J gene, clone size, D gene, CDR3 protein, CDR3 DNA. The D gene is left open where the match is weak. The size field is filled for only some rows; it gives once, few, many or a size class.

TRBV7-9,TRBJ1-1,NA,TRBD1,CAISTGRNTEAFF,TGTGCCATTTCGACAGGGAGGAACACTGAAGCTTTCTTT
TRBV7-3,TRBJ1-4,NA,NA,CASSPPGEKLFF,TGTGCCAGCAGCCCCCCCGGTGAAAAACTGTTTTTT
TRBV10-3,TRBJ2-7,NA,TRBD2,CAIKQTSGGDYEQYF,TGTGCCATCAAGCAAACTAGCGGGGGAGACTACGAGCAGTACTTC
TRBV6-4,TRBJ1-1,once,NA,CASSESLSTEAFF,TGTGCCAGCAGTGAGAGTTTGTCCACTGAAGCTTTCTTT
TRBV4-3,TRBJ1-6,NA,NA,CASSQGAGRNSYNSPLHF,TGCGCCAGCAGCCAGGGGGCGGGGCGAAACTCCTATAATTCACCCCTCCACTTT
TRBV6-1,TRBJ2-7,NA,NA,CASARGPTYEQYF,TGTGCCAGCGCTCGGGGTCCCACCTACGAGCAGTACTTC
TRBV6-5,TRBJ2-2,few,TRBD2,CASWEGSNTGELFF,TGTGCCAGCTGGGAGGGCTCGAACACCGGGGAGCTGTTTTTT
TRBV6-1,TRBJ1-1,NA,NA,CASTLTLNTEAFF,TGTGCCAGCACCCTGACACTGAACACTGAAGCTTTCTTT
TRBV30,TRBJ2-5,NA,NA,CAWSVLGETQYF,TGTGCCTGGAGTGTACTGGGGGAGACCCAGTACTTC
TRBV10-3,TRBJ1-2,NA,NA,CAISGGNYGYTF,TGTGCCATCAGTGGTGGTAACTATGGCTACACCTTC
TRBV2,TRBJ1-5,few,NA,CASSVESNQPQHF,TGTGCCAGCAGTGTTGAAAGCAATCAGCCCCAGCATTTT
TRBV19,TRBJ1-5,NA,NA,CASREKGDRRYQPQHF,TGTGCCAGTAGAGAAAAAGGCGACAGGAGATATCAGCCCCAGCATTTT
TRBV7-2,TRBJ1-3,few,NA,CASSYSEGAGNTIYF,TGTGCCAGCAGCTATAGTGAAGGGGCTGGAAACACCATATATTTT
TRBV19,TRBJ2-3,once,TRBD2,CASSPISSGGALTDTQYF,TGTGCCAGTAGCCCAATATCCAGCGGGGGGGCTTTGACAGATACGCAGTATTTT
TRBV5-1,TRBJ1-2,NA,NA,CASSLGQPNYGYTF,TGCGCCAGCAGCTTGGGGCAGCCTAACTATGGCTACACCTTC
TRBV18,TRBJ2-7,NA,TRBD1,CASSPDRGFSYEQYF,TGTGCCAGCTCACCAGACAGGGGATTCTCCTACGAGCAGTACTTC
TRBV7-9,TRBJ2-3,NA,TRBD2,CASSLGGTSLDTQYF,TGTGCCAGCAGCTTAGGTGGGACTAGCCTTGATACGCAGTATTTT
TRBV7-3,TRBJ1-1,NA,TRBD1,CASSLQGVRDTEAFF,TGTGCCAGCAGCCTCCAGGGGGTCCGGGACACTGAAGCTTTCTTT
TRBV5-1,TRBJ1-2,NA,NA,CASSLGGGSHGYTF,TGCGCCAGCAGCTTGGGCGGGGGATCCCACGGCTACACCTTC
TRBV5-1,TRBJ2-7,once,TRBD2,CASSPGGTRAEQYF,TGCGCCAGCAGCCCCGGGGGGACTAGAGCCGAGCAGTACTTC
TRBV19,TRBJ1-3,NA,TRBD1,CASRQQGIGNTIYF,TGTGCCAGTAGGCAACAGGGGATAGGAAACACCATATATTTT
TRBV10-3,TRBJ1-2,NA,NA,CAISDRGNYGYTF,TGTGCCATCAGTGACAGGGGTAACTATGGCTACACCTTC
TRBV4-3,TRBJ2-7,NA,TRBD2,CASSQEAGGNYEQYF,TGCGCCAGCAGCCAAGAGGCGGGGGGAAATTACGAGCAGTACTTC
TRBV5-6,TRBJ1-2,NA,NA,CASSAPSDRFYGYTF,TGTGCCAGCAGCGCGCCCTCTGACAGGTTCTATGGCTACACCTTC
TRBV7-9,TRBJ1-1,NA,NA,CASSSRTLKNTEAFF,TGTGCCAGCAGCTCCAGAACTCTCAAGAACACTGAAGCTTTCTTT
TRBV10-3,TRBJ2-1,NA,TRBD1,CANGQGLNEQFF,TGTGCCAACGGACAGGGCCTCAATGAGCAGTTCTTC
TRBV6-1,TRBJ2-7,NA,TRBD2,CASRGTSGGTYEQYF,TGTGCCAGCAGGGGAACTAGCGGGGGAACGTACGAGCAGTACTTC
TRBV2,TRBJ1-3,NA,TRBD1,CASSRGGASGNTIYF,TGTGCCAGCAGTCGAGGGGGCGCTTCGGGAAACACCATATATTTT
TRBV7-6,TRBJ2-1,once,TRBD2,CASSRSGGARNEQFF,TGTGCCAGCAGTAGGAGCGGGGGGGCCAGAAATGAGCAGTTCTTC
TRBV7-9,TRBJ1-4,NA,NA,CASSSREKLFF,TGTGCCAGCAGCTCCCGGGAAAAACTGTTTTTT
TRBV6-6,TRBJ2-2,once,NA,CASSYTGTGGELFF,TGTGCCAGCAGTTACACAGGGACGGGCGGGGAGCTGTTTTTT
TRBV5-1,TRBJ1-6,once,NA,CASSLRGGRDNSPLHF,TGCGCCAGCAGCCTCCGCGGGGGACGGGATAATTCACCCCTCCACTTT
TRBV30,TRBJ2-5,few,NA,CAWDTGQETQYF,TGTGCCTGGGACACTGGCCAAGAGACCCAGTACTTC
TRBV7-2,TRBJ2-5,once,NA,CASSLDRQTQYF,TGTGCCAGCAGCTTAGATCGCCAGACCCAGTACTTC
TRBV5-6,TRBJ2-2,NA,TRBD2,CASSAGVGELFF,TGTGCCAGCAGTGCGGGGGTCGGGGAGCTGTTTTTT
TRBV28,TRBJ2-7,NA,NA,CASLSINEQYF,TGTGCCAGCCTCAGTATTAACGAGCAGTACTTC
TRBV2,TRBJ2-1,NA,NA,CASMRGHSGYNEQFF,TGTGCCAGCATGAGGGGCCATTCGGGTTACAATGAGCAGTTCTTC
TRBV6-8,TRBJ1-5,NA,NA,CASSPNGGNQPQHF,TGTGCCAGCAGCCCTAACGGGGGCAATCAGCCCCAGCATTTT
TRBV19,TRBJ2-2,NA,TRBD1,CASTLTGGNTGELFF,TGTGCCAGTACCCTGACAGGGGGTAACACCGGGGAGCTGTTTTTT
TRBV11-2,TRBJ1-1,few,NA,CASRNTEAFF,TGTGCCAGCAGGAACACTGAAGCTTTCTTT
TRBV29-1,TRBJ1-1,few,TRBD1,CSGRGQGNTEAFF,TGCAGCGGACGGGGACAGGGCAACACTGAAGCTTTCTTT
TRBV5-6,TRBJ2-7,NA,TRBD2,CASSPGGLAFYEQYF,TGTGCCAGCAGCCCCGGCGGACTAGCTTTCTACGAGCAGTACTTC
TRBV4-3,TRBJ2-1,NA,NA,CASSQDSGGHYNEQFF,TGCGCCAGCAGCCAAGATTCTGGGGGTCACTACAATGAGCAGTTCTTC
TRBV15,TRBJ1-2,NA,TRBD1,CATSRDRGNYGYTF,TGTGCCACCAGCAGGGACAGGGGGAACTATGGCTACACCTTC
TRBV11-2,TRBJ2-7,NA,NA,CASSQYIRSSYEQYF,TGTGCCAGCAGCCAGTATATCAGGAGCTCCTACGAGCAGTACTTC
TRBV7-2,TRBJ2-1,NA,NA,CASSRRGGGYNEQFF,TGTGCCAGCAGCCGTCGGGGTGGCGGGTACAATGAGCAGTTCTTC
TRBV27,TRBJ2-1,few,TRBD2,CASATPRGDEQFF,TGTGCCAGCGCCACACCTCGGGGGGATGAGCAGTTCTTC
TRBV4-2,TRBJ1-1,NA,NA,CASSQDGGASGRVF,TGTGCCAGCAGCCAAGACGGGGGGGCCTCGGGACGGGTCTTT
TRBV5-1,TRBJ1-1,NA,NA,CASSLDQTEAFF,TGCGCCAGCAGCTTGGACCAGACTGAAGCTTTCTTT
TRBV18,TRBJ2-2,NA,NA,CASSPVGRDTGELFF,TGTGCCAGCTCACCAGTGGGGCGGGACACCGGGGAGCTGTTTTTT
TRBV7-9,TRBJ1-1,NA,NA,CASSSDGDRRTEAFF,TGTGCCAGCAGCTCTGATGGGGATAGGCGCACTGAAGCTTTCTTT